These 24 T cell receptor beta chains came from one sample sequenced in a study of radiation and T cells in renal cell carcinoma. TCRdb's table, derived via immunoSEQ multiplex PCR, lists solely in-frame clones and lacks some. The table has about 130,000 clones, around nine tenths seen once. As for time point: baseline pretreatment blood. Described treatment: 15 Gy SBRT to primary tumor, nephrectomy 4 weeks later. The sequencing here drew on blood, taken from a patient whose treatment included radiotherapy and nephrectomy. The receptors were gathered from a woman in her forties or fifties with renal cell carcinoma.

The V gene is TRBV7-2, the J gene TRBJ2-2; 7 bases are shared with TRBD1. The junction had 4 bases not matched to a gene; V was cut back by 2 bases and J by 4 bases. Germline-derived CDR1 and CDR2 are SGHTA and FQGNSA. This CDR3 is built from 15 residues. CDR3 coding DNA: TGTGCCAGCAGCTTAAAGGGGGCGGCCACCGGGGAGCTGTTTTTT. Translating it yields CASSLKGAATGELFF.

A single count supports this clone. The chain employs TRBV10-3 and TRBJ1-2; D remains unclear. CDR3 size: 16 residues. CDR1 ENHRY and CDR2 SYGVKD come from the germline V gene. V was cut by 3 bases and J by 3 bases, with 17 bases left in between. The CDR3 region has the DNA TGTGCCATCAGTGACAGTTCCACTCGTACTGACTATGGCTACACCTTC. Its translation: CAISDSSTRTDYGYTF.

This clone appeared a single time. This chain's CDR3 is CSADFGEKLFF. CDR3 DNA: TGCAGTGCTGACTTTGGGGAAAAACTGTTTTTT. The chain links TRBV20-1 to TRBJ1-4; D gene unclear. Germline CDR1 is DFQATT and CDR2 is SNEGSKA (reference sequence). Trimming shortened V by 5 bases and J by 8 bases, and 9 bases separated the two germline ends. The CDR3 spans 11 residues.

This clone was observed a single time. The chain uses TRBV18 and TRBJ1-1; D is undetermined. The germline gives CDR1 KGHSH, CDR2 LQKENI. Trimming shortened V by 1 base and J by 1 base, and 7 bases separated the two germline ends. The CDR3 spans 14 residues. This CDR3 is CASSPRVQNTEAFF. The CDR3, as DNA: TGTGCCAGCTCACCACGGGTCCAGAACACTGAAGCTTTCTTT.

This clone turned up a few times. This chain connects TRBV4-1 to TRBJ2-7, with TRBD1 identical over 7 bases. Germline V CDR1 and CDR2: MGHRA, YSYEKL. V lost 3 bases, J lost 4 bases, and 9 bases stayed unmatched. The CDR3 spans 15 residues. The CDR3 reads CASSQARTGPYEQYF. In nucleotides, the CDR3 is TGCGCCAGCAGCCAGGCCAGGACAGGTCCTTACGAGCAGTACTTC.

V is TRBV29-1 and J is TRBJ2-5, with TRBD1 matching over 10 bases. TRBJ2-7 explains the end of the DNA better; the J call may be wrong. The CDR3 sequence is 14 residues long. Germline CDR1 reads SQVTM; CDR2 reads ANQGSEA. In DNA, the CDR3 is TGCAGCGTTGAACGGACAGGGGGCTCCTACGAGCAGTACTTC. It is translated as CSVERTGGSYEQYF.

The chain recombines TRBV9 with TRBJ2-3; D is unclear. Germline assignment: CDR1 SGDLS and CDR2 YYNGEE. V was pared by 4 bases and J by 4 bases, with 10 bases between. The CDR3 contains 13 residues. CDR3 coding DNA: TGTGCCAGCAGCAAAACGTCGGCAGATACGCAGTATTTT. Encoded protein: CASSKTSADTQYF.

This clone came up a few times. One junction end disagrees with the germline gene, perhaps due to a read error. The chain is built from TRBV7-7 and TRBJ2-2; TRBD2 might be the D (5 bases). The CDR3 sequence is 13 residues long. Germline V gene data show CDR1 as SSHAT and CDR2 as FNYEAQ (reference sequence). The CDR3 reads CASSSAEVGELFF. CDR3 DNA sequence: TGTGCTAGCAGCTCAGCGGAAGTCGGGGAGCTGTTTTTT.

The CDR3 sequence: CASSYADRDTDTQYF. Written as DNA, the CDR3 is TGTGCCAGCAGTTACGCCGACAGGGACACAGATACGCAGTATTTT. J is TRBJ2-3 and V is TRBV6-5, with 7 bases matching TRBD1. In germline, CDR1 is MNHEY, CDR2 SVGAGI. V lost 2 bases, J lost 2 bases, and 4 bases stayed unmatched. This CDR3 region has 15 residues.

This clone is a singleton in its sample. The gene calls are TRBV5-1 and TRBJ1-3; no reliable D call. The CDR3 totals 13 residues. V dropped 0 bases and J dropped 5 bases, with 6 bases sitting between them. Looked up from germline, CDR1 is SGHRS and CDR2 is YFSETQ. CDR3 residues: CASSLEGRNTIYF. CDR3 bases: TGCGCCAGCAGCTTGGAAGGCAGAAACACCATATATTTT.

This chain links TRBV7-6 with TRBJ1-1; TRBD1 might be the D (5 bases). The germline V and J ends were trimmed by 4 bases and 7 bases, with 19 bases remaining between them. This CDR3 is built from 15 residues. In germline, CDR1 is SGHVS, CDR2 FNYEAQ. As DNA, the CDR3 is TGTGCCAGCAGCTCAACAGGAGGGGCAAATTTTGAAGCTTTCTTT. Its translation is CASSSTGGANFEAFF.

This chain joins TRBV6-1 and TRBJ2-2, with 8 bases identical to TRBD1. Germline loops: CDR1 MNHNS, CDR2 SASEGT. V lost 6 bases to trimming and J lost 3 bases; unmatched junction nucleotides: 3. This CDR3 has 14 amino acids. The CDR3 DNA is TGTGCCAGCAGCGACAGGGGATACACCGGGGAGCTGTTTTTT. Its protein product is CASSDRGYTGELFF.

The V and J genes are TRBV4-1 and TRBJ1-2; a weak D match, TRBD1 (6 bases). In germline, CDR1 is MGHRA, CDR2 YSYEKL. Trimming removed 4 bases at V and 1 base at J, with 10 bases between. This CDR3 is built from 14 residues. CDR3 nucleotides: TGCGCCAGCAGCCGGACAGCCGTTAACTATGGCTACACCTTC. This gives the protein CASSRTAVNYGYTF.

The chain carries TRBV5-6 and TRBJ2-7, with 9 bases matching TRBD1. The CDR3 loop spans 14 amino acids. The germline V gene encodes CDR1 SGHDT and CDR2 YYEEEE. V gave up 4 bases and J gave up 4 bases; unmatched junction bases: 6. CDR3 protein: CASSPGTGLYEQYF. The CDR3 DNA sequence: TGTGCCAGCAGCCCCGGGACAGGGCTTTACGAGCAGTACTTC.

The J gene is TRBJ1-2, the V gene TRBV19, with D possibly being TRBD1 (6 bases). The CDR3 is made up of 16 amino acids. CDR1 is LNHDA, CDR2 SQIVND, per germline (reference sequence). Trimming shortened V by 1 base and J by 3 bases, and 15 bases separated the two germline ends. The CDR3 DNA sequence: TGTGCCAGTAGTATAGGCCTATTCAGGGGAGACTATGGCTACACCTTC. Protein: CASSIGLFRGDYGYTF.

The J gene is TRBJ2-3, the V gene TRBV5-1; the D is unclear. Germline CDR1 is SGHRS and CDR2 is YFSETQ. With 0 bases removed from V and 0 bases from J, the gap between germline ends came to 11 bases. The CDR3 runs to 16 residues. The CDR3 DNA reads as TGCGCCAGCAGCTTGGGGTCTGGTGCTAGCACAGATACGCAGTATTTT. Translation gives CASSLGSGASTDTQYF.

V and J are TRBV5-1 and TRBJ2-5; 8 nucleotides line up with TRBD2. The V and J ends lost 6 bases and 2 bases, in that order; junction bases with no gene match: 9. The germline V gene has CDR1 SGHRS and CDR2 YFSETQ. The CDR3 runs to 15 residues. CDR3 DNA sequence: TGCGCCAGCAACTCGGGGGGGCAGGGTCAAGAGACCCAGTACTTC. Translating it yields CASNSGGQGQETQYF.

The rearrangement joins TRBV15 to TRBJ2-1; TRBD2 matches at 10 bases. CDR1 is LNHNV, CDR2 YYDKDF, per germline (reference sequence). This CDR3 contains 16 residues. Germline trimming cut 1 base from V and 9 bases from J; bases unmatched to any gene: 9. The CDR3 is CATSRAERGGFGEQFF. In nucleotides, the CDR3 is TGTGCCACCAGCAGAGCCGAGCGGGGGGGCTTTGGTGAGCAGTTCTTC.

This clone appeared once. The chain uses TRBV14 and TRBJ2-5, with D perhaps TRBD2 (5 bases). Near its end, the DNA agrees better with TRBJ2-7, so the J call may be wrong. CDR1 and CDR2 (germline): SGHDN, FVKESK. The CDR3 consists of 15 residues. The CDR3 DNA reads TGTGCCAGCAGCCAAGAAACGGGGATCTCCTACGAGCAGTACTTC. Encoded protein: CASSQETGISYEQYF.

The genes are TRBV5-8 and TRBJ2-1, with TRBD2 matching 10 bases. V lost 2 bases and J lost 10; bases outside the gene matches: 9. There are 15 residues in the CDR3. Germline V CDR1 and CDR2: SGHTS, YDEGEE. CDR3 bases: TGTGCCAGCAGCTTCCCAGCGGGGGGGCCGAGGGAGCAGTTCTTC. This gives the protein CASSFPAGGPREQFF.

The chain combines TRBV19 with TRBJ1-6; a possible D gene is TRBD1 (6 bases). Deletions cut 3 bases from V and 0 bases from J, with 15 bases between. The CDR3 is 18 amino acids. Looked up from germline, CDR1 is LNHDA and CDR2 is SQIVND (reference sequence). CDR3 amino acids: CASSIGQGPTSYNSPLHF. The CDR3 DNA sequence: TGTGCCAGTAGTATTGGGCAGGGGCCCACCTCCTATAATTCACCCCTCCACTTT.

The V and J genes are TRBV19 and TRBJ1-4; 7 positions match TRBD1. Germline-derived CDR1 and CDR2 are LNHDA and SQIVND (reference sequence). CDR3 length: 13 amino acids. J was trimmed by 7 bases and V by 6 bases; bases with no gene match: 5. For the CDR3, the DNA is TGTGCCAGTAGACCACAGGGGAGTGAAAAACTGTTTTTT. Translation gives CASRPQGSEKLFF.

The chain carries TRBV6-1 and TRBJ1-1; possibly TRBD1 for D (5 bases). CDR3 length: 15 amino acids. Germline V gene sequence: CDR1 MNHNS, CDR2 SASEGT. The germline V and J ends were trimmed by 3 bases and 2 bases, with 13 bases remaining between them. CDR3 in DNA: TGTGCCAGCAGTGATCCATTGGGGGGAAACACTGAAGCTTTCTTT. It encodes CASSDPLGGNTEAFF.

The chain recombines TRBV6-1 with TRBJ1-1, with D perhaps TRBD1 (5 bases). V lost 6 bases, J lost 7 bases, and 15 bases lay in between. Germline V gene data show CDR1 as MNHNS and CDR2 as SASEGT. The CDR3 consists of 13 residues. This chain's CDR3 is CASRTAFTDEAFF. The CDR3 DNA follows: TGTGCCAGCAGGACAGCCTTTACTGATGAAGCTTTCTTT.